These T cell receptor beta chains were read from a single sample in a study of cytomegalovirus exposure and HLA in healthy donors. The data were produced by immunoSEQ multiplex PCR, yet TCRdb's version contains in-frame clones alone and is incomplete. Found here are 150,000 or so clones, 73% of them singletons; the top ten hold 1.5% to 2%. Material: PBMCs. The receptors stem from a woman aged 18-29 years in good health and CMV-seronegative. CDR3s include the opening cysteine and the closing phenylalanine or tryptophan. Fields, in order: CDR3 DNA, CDR3 protein, J gene, clone size, D gene, V gene. D genes are given only for firm matches. The size of a clone is reported for some rows only, either as once, few or many, or as a class for expanded clones.

TGTGCCAGCAGCTACCGACAGGCACCAGTGGAAGCTTTCTTT CASSYRQAPVEAFF TRBJ1-1 - - TRBV5-8
TGTGCCGGCGGTGGGACATATCGGGAAAAACTGTTTTTT CAGGGTYREKLFF TRBJ1-4 many - TRBV6-1
TGCGCCAGCGAGGAGATTCCGCTAGCGGGGACCACAGATACGCAGTATTTT CASEEIPLAGTTDTQYF TRBJ2-3 - TRBD2 TRBV5-1
TGTGCCAGCAGCGTGACTAGCGGTTACAATGAGCAGTTCTTC CASSVTSGYNEQFF TRBJ2-1 - TRBD2 TRBV9
TGTGCCAGCAGCATACTAGCGGGAGGACGCGGGGAGCTGTTTTTT CASSILAGGRGELFF TRBJ2-2 once TRBD2 TRBV7-9
TGCGCCAGCAGCTTGGAACAACCCGGGATGTATGGCTACACCTTC CASSLEQPGMYGYTF TRBJ1-2 - - TRBV5-1
TGTGCCAGCAAAAAAAGGCAGGGGGGCACCGGGGAGCTGTTTTTT CASKKRQGGTGELFF TRBJ2-2 once - TRBV6-5
TGTGCCACCAGCCGGGACAGTGTCAATGAGCAGTTCTTC CATSRDSVNEQFF TRBJ2-1 - TRBD1 TRBV2
TGTGCCTGGAGTGTGCTCTACCGGTTAACAGATACGCAGTATTTT CAWSVLYRLTDTQYF TRBJ2-3 - - TRBV30
TGTGCCAGCAGTGAAGAGGCAGGGGAGGGCTACGAGCAGTACTTC CASSEEAGEGYEQYF TRBJ2-7 few - TRBV6-1
TGCGCCAGCAGCCAAGAGGCCAGGGCGGCGGAAAAACTGTTTTTT CASSQEARAAEKLFF TRBJ1-4 few - TRBV4-1
TGTGCCAGCAGACCGGGGAGTGGTAATTCACCCCTCCACTTT CASRPGSGNSPLHF TRBJ1-6 - - TRBV2
TGTGCCAGCAGCGTAGAGGACAGGGACCTCTTTTTT CASSVEDRDLFF TRBJ1-4 - TRBD1 TRBV9
TGTGCCAGCAGCTTCCAAAACTATGGCTACACCTTC CASSFQNYGYTF TRBJ1-2 - - TRBV5-6
TGTGCCAGCAGCAAGACAGGGAGAAGCGCCGGGGAGCTGTTTTTT CASSKTGRSAGELFF TRBJ2-2 - TRBD1 TRBV27
TGTGCCAGCAGCCGGCTGGGACAGGCAATCTATAGCAATCAGCCCCAGCATTTT CASSRLGQAIYSNQPQHF TRBJ1-5 - TRBD1 TRBV5-8
TGTGCCAGCAGTTACTTTGGGGGGCAAGAGACCCAGTACTTC CASSYFGGQETQYF TRBJ2-5 few - TRBV6-6
TGTGCCATAGCCGGGACTAGCTCCAATGAGCAGTTCTTC CAIAGTSSNEQFF TRBJ2-1 few TRBD2 TRBV2
TGTGCCAGCTCACCAAACCTAGCGGGAGGGCCAGATACGCAGTATTTT CASSPNLAGGPDTQYF TRBJ2-3 - TRBD2 TRBV18
TGTGCCAGCAGTTACTCGACAGGGGCCTACGAGCAGTACTTC CASSYSTGAYEQYF TRBJ2-7 - TRBD1 TRBV6-6
TGTGCCTCCCGAGAACAGGGGGCTCGAAATGAGCAGTTCTTC CASREQGARNEQFF TRBJ2-1 few TRBD1 TRBV28
TGTGCCAGCAGTACCGGGACAGGGGGAAACTATGGCTACACCTTC CASSTGTGGNYGYTF TRBJ1-2 - TRBD1 TRBV27
TGTGCCAGCAGCTACCGGCAGGGTCCCTCCTACGAGCAGTACTTC CASSYRQGPSYEQYF TRBJ2-7 - - TRBV5-5
TGTGCCAGCAGTTCCGACTACGGTGCAACTAATGAAAAACTGTTTTTT CASSSDYGATNEKLFF TRBJ1-4 - - TRBV27
TGCGCCAGCAGCCAAGATTCTGGGGTGGACTCGCCACAGTACTTC CASSQDSGVDSPQYF TRBJ2-5 - - TRBV4-1
TGTGCCAGCAGCTTAGCGACAGTCTCCCCCTCCTACAATGAGCAGTTCTTC CASSLATVSPSYNEQFF TRBJ2-1 - - TRBV7-2
TGTGCCAGCAGCTTCGGGACTAGCGGCACCGGGGAGCTGTTTTTT CASSFGTSGTGELFF TRBJ2-2 - TRBD2 TRBV11-3
TGTGCCTGGAGTGCACCGGTCCAGGGGAAATCCGGGGAGCTGTTTTTT CAWSAPVQGKSGELFF TRBJ2-2 - - TRBV30
TGTGCCAGCAGTGGACCCGGGACAGGGGGCCTGTTGCACGGTTCACCCCTCCACTTT CASSGPGTGGLLHGSPLHF TRBJ1-6 - TRBD1 TRBV6-1
TGTGCCAGCAGCCTTTACTCAACCCAAAACACAGATACGCAGTATTTT CASSLYSTQNTDTQYF TRBJ2-3 - - TRBV9
TGCGCCAGCAGCCAAGGGGTAGCGGGAGGGGGCAATGAGCAGTTCTTC CASSQGVAGGGNEQFF TRBJ2-1 - TRBD2 TRBV4-1
TGTGCCACCACGTCCAGGGGCCGATATGGCTACACCTTC CATTSRGRYGYTF TRBJ1-2 once - TRBV19
TGTGCCAGCTCACCAAACGAACAGGGGAACTATGGCTACACCTTC CASSPNEQGNYGYTF TRBJ1-2 - TRBD1 TRBV18
TGTGCCAGCAGCTTAGGGGAGCATGGGACAGGAAAAACAGATACGCAGTATTTT CASSLGEHGTGKTDTQYF TRBJ2-3 few TRBD1 TRBV7-9
TGCGCCAGCAGCTTGGAAATAGCGGGAGCGAATGAGCAGTTCTTC CASSLEIAGANEQFF TRBJ2-1 - TRBD2 TRBV5-1
TGTGCCAGCAGTCTCCAACAGGGAACTGCAGATACGCAGTATTTT CASSLQQGTADTQYF TRBJ2-3 - - TRBV7-2
TGTGCCAGCAGCGTAGACCGAGACAGGGGCACCTACGAGCAGTACTTC CASSVDRDRGTYEQYF TRBJ2-7 few TRBD1 TRBV9
TGTGCCAGCAGCCCGACAGGGGGTCAGCCCCAGCATTTT CASSPTGGQPQHF TRBJ1-5 few TRBD1 TRBV2
TGTGCCAGCAGCGTTGGGGGGGCAGGGGCGGGCTACGAGCAGTACTTC CASSVGGAGAGYEQYF TRBJ2-7 - - TRBV7-2
TGCGCCAGCAGCTTGGGGGTATATGGGCCGCTGAACACTGAAGCTTTCTTT CASSLGVYGPLNTEAFF TRBJ1-1 - - TRBV5-1